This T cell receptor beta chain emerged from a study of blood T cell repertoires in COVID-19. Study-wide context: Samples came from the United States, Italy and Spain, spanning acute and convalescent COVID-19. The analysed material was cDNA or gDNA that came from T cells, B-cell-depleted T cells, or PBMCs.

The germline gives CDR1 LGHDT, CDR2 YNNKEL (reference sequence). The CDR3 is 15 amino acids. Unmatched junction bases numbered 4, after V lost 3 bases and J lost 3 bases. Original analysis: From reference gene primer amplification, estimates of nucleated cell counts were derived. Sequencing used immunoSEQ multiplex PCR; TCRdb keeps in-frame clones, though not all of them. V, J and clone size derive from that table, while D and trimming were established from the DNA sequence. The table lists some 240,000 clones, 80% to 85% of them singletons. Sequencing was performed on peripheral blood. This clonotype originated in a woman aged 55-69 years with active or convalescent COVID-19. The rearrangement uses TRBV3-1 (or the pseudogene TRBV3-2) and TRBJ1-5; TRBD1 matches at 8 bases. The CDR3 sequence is CASSQGQAPNQPQHF. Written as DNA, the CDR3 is TGTGCCAGCAGCCAGGGACAGGCACCCAATCAGCCCCAGCATTTT.